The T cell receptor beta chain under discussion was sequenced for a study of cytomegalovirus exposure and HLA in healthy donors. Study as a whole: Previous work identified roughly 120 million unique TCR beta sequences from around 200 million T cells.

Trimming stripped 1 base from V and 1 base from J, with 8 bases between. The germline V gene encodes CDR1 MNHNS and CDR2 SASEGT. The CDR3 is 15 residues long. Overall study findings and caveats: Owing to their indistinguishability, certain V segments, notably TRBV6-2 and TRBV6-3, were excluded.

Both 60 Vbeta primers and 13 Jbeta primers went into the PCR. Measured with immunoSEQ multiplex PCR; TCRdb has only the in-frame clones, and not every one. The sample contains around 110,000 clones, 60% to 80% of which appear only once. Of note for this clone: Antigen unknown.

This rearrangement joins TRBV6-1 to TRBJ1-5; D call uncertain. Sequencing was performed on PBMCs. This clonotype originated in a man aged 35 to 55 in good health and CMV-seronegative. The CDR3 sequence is CASSEGGGSNQPQHF. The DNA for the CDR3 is TGTGCCAGCAGTGAAGGTGGAGGGAGCAATCAGCCCCAGCATTTT.